This T cell receptor (beta chain) was captured in a study of cytomegalovirus exposure and HLA in healthy donors. General observations from the study: Most observed TCR sequences were rare, whereas some public TCRs were detected in many donors.

The PCR had 60 Vbeta and 13 Jbeta primers. TCRdb's table, derived via immunoSEQ multiplex PCR, lists solely in-frame clones and lacks some. The table lists 95,000 to 150,000 clones, 75% to 80% of them singletons. The count of this clone is one. Its antigen remains unidentified. CDR3 length: 13 residues. J lost 9 bases, V lost 7 bases, and 14 bases had no gene match. CDR1 and CDR2 from the germline V gene are SQVTM and ANQGSEA. Donors in the study were healthy people who gave bone marrow. The chain employs TRBV29-1 and TRBJ1-1; 7 nucleotides align to TRBD1. Source material: PBMCs. The source is a woman in her 30s in good health and CMV-seropositive. The CDR3 region has the DNA TGCAGCGCGGGGTCAGGGACAGCCGTCAAAGCTTTCTTT. Its translation is CSAGSGTAVKAFF.